This T cell receptor beta chain was found in a study of radiation and T cells in renal cell carcinoma. Regarding the study as a whole: No pretreatment tumor biopsies were available for baseline clonotypes.

Described time point: blood 4 weeks post-SBRT, at nephrectomy. The treatment was: 15 Gy SBRT to primary tumor, nephrectomy 4 weeks later. Nephrectomy followed 15 Gy stereotactic body radiation by 4 weeks. Clear cell pathology was present in this patient's renal cell carcinoma. TCRdb's table, derived via immunoSEQ multiplex PCR, lists solely in-frame clones and lacks some. The sample yields roughly 58,000 clones, approximately 80% seen once. With regard to this clone: The antigen is unknown.

Trimming at V came to 6 bases and at J to 3 bases, leaving 5 bases not matched to a gene. This CDR3 has 14 amino acids. CDR1 and CDR2 from the germline V gene are SGHDT and YYEEEE. The receptor comes from a man between 60 and 75 years old with renal cell carcinoma. Sequences were derived from blood, sampled from a patient whose treatment included radiotherapy and nephrectomy. V and J are TRBV5-6 and TRBJ1-2, with TRBD1 identical over 10 bases. The CDR3 DNA follows: TGTGCCAGCATCCTGGACAGGGGGGACTATGGCTACACCTTC. Amino acids: CASILDRGDYGYTF.